These 2 T cell receptor beta chains share one sample of origin, sequenced in a study of T cell repertoires in cytomegalovirus infection. TCRdb analysed the reads with MiXCR anew, one entry per CDR3 protein. Of tens of thousands of distinct CDR3 sequences detected, around 20% appear once; the ten largest clones hold about 72%. These receptors have no identified antigens. Sample: CD8+ T cells from cultured PBMCs, taken from culture after CMV antigen stimulation. These receptor sequences come from a human donor in good health (CMV status not recorded). Some clones in this sample may be carry-over from other donors' samples.

This rearrangement joins TRBV12-3 or TRBV12-4 to TRBJ1-2; D not resolved. V was shortened by 6 bases and J by 7 bases, with 9 bases between the two germline ends. The CDR3 runs to 11 residues. CDR3 protein: CASSRLSGYTF. As DNA, the CDR3 is TGTGCCAGCAGCCGCCTGAGTGGCTACACCTTC.

The V gene is TRBV7-2, the J gene TRBJ1-1; 11 bases are shared with TRBD1. Trimming cost V 4 bases and J 4 bases; bases outside gene matches: 5. CDR1 is SGHTA, CDR2 FQGNSA, per germline. The CDR3 covers 15 residues. CDR3 DNA: TGTGCCAGCAGCTACTCCGGGACAGGGGGCACTGAAGCTTTCTTT. This translates into CASSYSGTGGTEAFF.